This TCR beta chain stems from a study of post-analysis software for immune sequencing data. Study-wide results and caveats: Patients had higher frequencies than controls of roughly five TRBV segments, including TRBV5-6, TRBV5-1 and TRBV20-1.

This clonotype was observed a few times. Its antigen is not identified. This CDR3 has 15 amino acids. Trimming took 3 bases from V and 8 from J; bases not matched to a gene: 10. Per germline, CDR1 SGHTA and CDR2 FQGNSA. Incorporated into the TCR beta cDNA libraries were unique molecular identifiers, which served to reduce PCR and sequencing biases. TCRdb independently ran MiXCR on the PCR reads; one entry per CDR3 protein. The sample has about 770,000 distinct CDR3 sequences, about 43% seen once. The sequence was obtained from a girl aged 5-17 years with multiple sclerosis. V is TRBV7-2 and J is TRBJ2-3; 8 bases line up with TRBD2. Sequenced material: blood. CDR3: CASSLGTRRGATQYF. For the CDR3, the DNA is TGTGCCAGCAGCTTGGGGACTAGGCGGGGGGCTACGCAGTATTTT.